What follows are 27 T cell receptor beta chains derived from one specimen sequenced in a study of T cell responses to AZD1222 COVID-19 vaccine. The protocol was immunoSEQ multiplex PCR, while the TCRdb copy is restricted to in-frame clones and leaves out a portion. This table holds around 250,000 clones, 93% found once. Sequenced here: peripheral blood, sampled on day 0 of AZD1222 vaccination. The receptor source for this set is an adult in good health.

This chain links TRBV19 with TRBJ1-2, with D possibly matching TRBD1 (6 bases). V was trimmed by 7 bases and J by 7 bases, leaving 16 bases between them. Looked up from germline, CDR1 is LNHDA and CDR2 is SQIVND (reference sequence). The CDR3 length is 13 residues. Here the CDR3 reads CASTGQGPRGYTF. DNA of the CDR3: TGTGCCAGTACGGGGCAGGGGCCACGTGGCTACACCTTC.

This chain joins TRBV7-2 and TRBJ1-5; D unresolved. In germline, CDR1 is SGHTA, CDR2 FQGNSA. Trimming left V 1 base short and J 3 bases short, with 13 bases between. This CDR3 is built from 16 residues. The CDR3 DNA follows: TGTGCCAGCAGCTTAGGTGTGTCCCGACCCAATCAGCCCCAGCATTTT. Its translation: CASSLGVSRPNQPQHF.

The chain carries TRBV11-2 and TRBJ1-2; D perhaps matches TRBD1 (5 bases). CDR1 and CDR2 from the germline V gene are SGHAT and FQNNGV. Trimming removed 0 bases at V and 6 bases at J, with 17 bases between. The CDR3 totals 16 residues. The CDR3 loop reads CASSLDRVGGENGYTF. CDR3 DNA: TGTGCCAGCAGCTTAGATAGAGTCGGGGGGGAGAATGGCTACACCTTC. Together with reference TRBV11-2 and TRBJ1-2, the CDR3 gives the full variable domain: EAGVAQSPRYKIIEKRQSVAFWCNPISGHATLYWYQQILGQGPKLLIQFQNNGVVDDSQLPKDRFSAERLKGVDSTLKIQPAKLEDSAVYLCASSLDRVGGENGYTFGSGTRLTVV.

As regards this clone: This same CDR3 is encoded by further DNA sequences in the sample. The V gene is TRBV28, the J gene TRBJ2-6; a possible D gene is TRBD2 (5 bases). This CDR3 region has 15 residues. Germline CDR1 MDHEN, CDR2 SYDVKM. The V end lost 5 bases, the J end lost 0 bases, and 8 bases lay between the germline ends. CDR3 sequence reads: CASSLRGSGANVLTF. The CDR3, as DNA: TGTGCCAGCAGTCTACGGGGCTCTGGGGCCAACGTCCTGACTTTC. Looking up the rest from reference TRBV28 and TRBJ2-6 gives the full variable domain: DVKVTQSSRYLVKRTGEKVFLECVQDMDHENMFWYRQDPGLGLRLIYFSYDVKMKEKGDIPEGYSVSREKKERFSLILESASTNQTSMYLCASSLRGSGANVLTFGAGSRLTVL.

The chain couples TRBV4-3 to TRBJ2-3, with D tentatively TRBD1 or TRBD2 (5 bases each). CDR3 length: 17 amino acids. V shed 3 bases and J shed 5 bases, with 21 bases lying between them. The germline gives CDR1 LGHNA, CDR2 YSLEER. The CDR3 DNA reads TGCGCCAGCAGCCAGAGTGGGCCGGGAAGGGGAGAAGATACGCAGTATTTT. This gives the protein CASSQSGPGRGEDTQYF.

The CDR3 loop reads CASSSIDRAPYGYTF. As DNA, the CDR3 is TGTGCCAGCAGTTCCATAGACAGGGCGCCCTATGGCTACACCTTC. The chain combines TRBV28 with TRBJ1-2, with 7 bases matching TRBD1. Germline CDR1 reads MDHEN; CDR2 reads SYDVKM. The V segment lost 4 bases and the J segment 4 bases; nucleotides outside the gene matches: 9. The CDR3 extends over 15 amino acids.

The chain recombines TRBV28 with TRBJ1-4; unclear D gene. CDR1 and CDR2 (germline): MDHEN, SYDVKM. This CDR3 comprises 12 residues. V lost 5 bases and J lost 3, with 4 bases in between. In DNA, the CDR3 is TGTGCCAGCAGTCCCTCTAATGAAAAACTGTTTTTT. As protein: CASSPSNEKLFF.

The gene calls are TRBV2 and TRBJ2-7; TRBD1 aligns across 7 bases. After removal of 7 bases from V and 2 bases from J, the junction contained 8 bases not matched to a gene. The CDR3 runs 14 residues. Germline-derived CDR1 and CDR2 are SNHLY and FYNNEI. CDR3 sequence reads: CASTDWDRAYEQYF. The CDR3 DNA follows: TGTGCCAGCACCGACTGGGACAGAGCCTACGAGCAGTACTTC. Supplemented by reference TRBV2 and TRBJ2-7, the full variable domain reads EPEVTQTPSHQVTQMGQEVILRCVPISNHLYFYWYRQILGQKVEFLVSFYNNEISEKSEIFDDQFSVERPDGSNFTLKIRSTKLEDSAMYFCASTDWDRAYEQYFGPGTRLTVT.

The gene calls are TRBV19 and TRBJ1-1; D unresolved. This CDR3 is 13 amino acids long. Looked up from germline, CDR1 is LNHDA and CDR2 is SQIVND (reference sequence). V was cut by 6 bases and J by 3 bases, with 11 bases left in between. The DNA of the CDR3 is TGTGCCAGTAGAGGCCCCGTGGACACTGAAGCTTTCTTT. The encoded protein is CASRGPVDTEAFF.

CDR3 in amino acids: CASRPGGQHTGELFF. CDR3 coding DNA: TGTGCCAGCAGGCCGGGGGGGCAGCACACCGGGGAGCTGTTTTTT. The chain has TRBV7-8 and TRBJ2-2; 8 bases map to TRBD2. This CDR3 has 15 amino acids. Germline loops: CDR1 SGHVS, CDR2 FQNEAQ. With 6 bases clipped from V and 3 bases from J, the junction kept 6 bases outside the gene matches.

The chain links TRBV2 to TRBJ2-7; TRBD1 matches at 9 bases. The CDR3 has 13 amino acids. Trimming cost V 6 bases and J 4 bases; bases outside gene matches: 4. CDR1 is SNHLY and CDR2 is FYNNEI in the germline V gene. CDR3 DNA: TGTGCCAGCAGCATGGACAGGGGATACGAGCAGTACTTC. It encodes CASSMDRGYEQYF.

J is TRBJ1-1 and V is TRBV3-1 (or the pseudogene TRBV3-2), with 7 bases matching TRBD1. Trimming removed 1 base from V and 6 bases from J; junction bases left unmatched: 5. The CDR3 has 14 amino acids. Germline V gene data show CDR1 as LGHDT and CDR2 as YNNKEL (reference sequence). DNA for the CDR3: TGTGCCAGCAGCCAAGCAGGGGGAGACTCTGAAGCTTTCTTT. Protein: CASSQAGGDSEAFF.

The rearrangement joins TRBV5-4 to TRBJ1-6; no clear D. V was shortened by 0 bases and J by 9 bases, with 7 bases between the two germline ends. There are 13 residues in the CDR3. Germline V gene lookup returns CDR1 SGHNT and CDR2 YYREEE (reference sequence). CDR3: CASSLAVGSPLHF. The CDR3 bases are TGTGCCAGCAGCTTGGCGGTCGGTTCACCCCTCCACTTT.

V usage is TRBV27 and J usage is TRBJ1-1, with 7 nucleotides matching TRBD1. Germline V gives CDR1 MNHEY, CDR2 SMNVEV (reference sequence). The CDR3 length is 16 residues. The J segment lost 4 bases and the V segment lost 7 bases, leaving 15 bases of the junction unmatched. The CDR3: CASNTARGRGSTEAFF. The CDR3 bases are TGTGCCAGCAACACTGCGAGGGGGCGCGGGAGCACTGAAGCTTTCTTT.

The rearrangement uses TRBV19 and TRBJ1-5; D possibly corresponds to TRBD1 (6 bases). Germline V gene sequence: CDR1 LNHDA, CDR2 SQIVND (reference sequence). Between the trimmed V and J ends, which lost 5 bases and 4 bases, there was a span of 9 bases. The CDR3 has 13 amino acids. The CDR3 sequence: CASSEGENQPQHF. The CDR3 nucleotides read TGTGCCAGTAGTGAGGGGGAGAATCAGCCCCAGCATTTT.

This clone has only one observation. This rearrangement joins TRBV3-1 (or the pseudogene TRBV3-2) to TRBJ1-6; D call uncertain. Deletions cut 3 bases from V and 10 bases from J, with 16 bases between. This CDR3 contains 15 residues. Germline CDR1 and CDR2: LGHDT and YNNKEL (reference sequence). The CDR3 reads CASSHDGTSSSPLHF. In nucleotides, the CDR3 is TGTGCCAGCAGCCACGACGGAACATCCTCATCACCCCTCCACTTT.

J is TRBJ1-5 and V is TRBV3-1 (or the pseudogene TRBV3-2); 9 bases are a match to TRBD1. There are 14 residues in the CDR3. The V and J ends lost 4 bases and 4 bases, in that order; junction bases with no gene match: 2. CDR1 and CDR2 from the germline V gene are LGHDT and YNNKEL (reference sequence). The CDR3 spells CASSRGQGNQPQHF. CDR3 in DNA: TGTGCCAGCAGCCGGGGACAGGGAAATCAGCCCCAGCATTTT.

V and J are TRBV18 and TRBJ2-3; possibly TRBD2 for D (5 bases). The germline V gene encodes CDR1 KGHSH and CDR2 LQKENI. V dropped 3 bases and J dropped 2 bases, with 15 bases sitting between them. The length of the CDR3 is 16 residues. The CDR3: CASSPRTGRTTDTQYF. The CDR3 coding sequence is TGTGCCAGCTCACCCAGAACGGGGAGAACCACAGATACGCAGTATTTT.

This clone was recorded once. The chain recombines TRBV27 with TRBJ2-3; D is undetermined. Germline CDR1 and CDR2: MNHEY and SMNVEV (reference sequence). The CDR3 runs to 14 residues. With 5 bases removed from V and 5 bases from J, the gap between germline ends came to 14 bases. The CDR3 here is CASSNLLIGDTQYF. CDR3 bases: TGTGCCAGCAGTAATCTCCTTATCGGAGATACGCAGTATTTT.

This CDR3 is CASSQIGGSYYGYTF. CDR3 bases: TGTGCCAGCAGCCAAATTGGGGGCAGCTACTATGGCTACACCTTC. The chain couples TRBV4-2 to TRBJ1-2, with D perhaps matching TRBD1 (6 bases). The germline CDR1 and CDR2 sequences are LGHNA and YNFKEQ. The CDR3 consists of 15 residues. The ends were cut back, 2 bases at V and 3 bases at J, with 13 bases in the middle.

This clone was seen a handful of times. The chain carries TRBV9 and TRBJ1-1; TRBD1 matches 9 bases. Germline-derived CDR1 and CDR2 are SGDLS and YYNGEE. The CDR3 loop spans 15 amino acids. Trimming removed 2 bases from V and 5 bases from J; junction bases left unmatched: 7. CDR3 residues: CASSVSDRGGTEAFF. The CDR3 DNA follows: TGTGCCAGCAGCGTTTCGGACAGGGGAGGAACTGAAGCTTTCTTT. Full variable domain (missing parts from reference TRBV9 and TRBJ1-1): DSGVTQTPKHLITATGQRVTLRCSPRSGDLSVYWYQQSLDQGLQFLIQYYNGEERAKGNILERFSAQQFPDLHSELNLSSLELGDSALYFCASSVSDRGGTEAFFGQGTRLTVV.

V and J are TRBV7-9 and TRBJ2-6; no reliable D call. The CDR3 is made up of 16 amino acids. Germline loops: CDR1 SEHNR, CDR2 FQNEAQ (reference sequence). Between the trimmed V and J ends, which lost 5 bases and 1 base, there was a span of 12 bases. The CDR3 sequence: CASSPRTVSGANVLTF. The CDR3 region has the DNA TGTGCCAGCAGCCCAAGGACCGTATCTGGGGCCAACGTCCTGACTTTC.

The V gene is TRBV28, the J gene TRBJ2-5; TRBD1 matches at 9 bases. The CDR3 is 13 residues long. The junction had 10 bases not matched to a gene; V was cut back by 10 bases and J by 7 bases. The V gene's germline CDR1 is MDHEN and CDR2 SYDVKM. The CDR3 region is CAINRGLRGTQYF. As DNA, the CDR3 is TGTGCCATTAACAGGGGGCTTAGGGGGACCCAGTACTTC.

The V call is TRBV7-2, the J call TRBJ2-7; 7 bases match TRBD2. This CDR3 has 16 residues. J gave up 1 base and V 1 base, and 7 bases lay outside the gene matches. Germline V CDR1 and CDR2: SGHTA, FQGNSA. CDR3 sequence reads: CASSLEGGRGSYEQYF. The CDR3 region has the DNA TGTGCCAGCAGCTTAGAGGGCGGGAGAGGATCCTACGAGCAGTACTTC.

The chain is built from TRBV28 and TRBJ1-1; possible D gene TRBD1, 6 bases. V lost 7 bases and J lost 8, with 11 bases in between. The CDR3 consists of 11 residues. Germline values: CDR1 MDHEN, CDR2 SYDVKM. DNA of the CDR3: TGTGCCAGCAACGAGGGGGGAGAAGCTTTCTTT. Translating gives CASNEGGEAFF.

The chain joins TRBV3-1 (or the pseudogene TRBV3-2) to TRBJ2-2; D might be TRBD1 (6 bases). The CDR3 is 15 amino acids. Germline V gene lookup returns CDR1 LGHDT and CDR2 YNNKEL (reference sequence). The V and J ends lost 0 bases and 5 bases respectively, with 10 bases between them. The CDR3 loop is CASSQEGAGTGELFF. Written as DNA, the CDR3 is TGTGCCAGCAGCCAAGAGGGGGCTGGTACCGGGGAGCTGTTTTTT.

This chain uses TRBV10-2 with TRBJ1-2, with D possibly matching TRBD1 (6 bases). CDR3 length: 13 residues. The V and J ends lost 6 bases and 4 bases respectively, with 12 bases between them. Germline assignment: CDR1 WSHSY and CDR2 SAAADI. CDR3 sequence: CASRQGRSYGYTF. As DNA, the CDR3 is TGCGCCAGCAGACAGGGTCGGTCCTATGGCTACACCTTC.